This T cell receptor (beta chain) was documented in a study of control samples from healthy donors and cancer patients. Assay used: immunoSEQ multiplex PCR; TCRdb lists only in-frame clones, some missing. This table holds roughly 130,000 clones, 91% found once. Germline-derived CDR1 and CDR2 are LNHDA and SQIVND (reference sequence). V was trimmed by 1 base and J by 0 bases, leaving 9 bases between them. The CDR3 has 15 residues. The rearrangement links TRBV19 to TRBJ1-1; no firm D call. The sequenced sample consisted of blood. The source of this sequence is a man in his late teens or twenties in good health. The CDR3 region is CASSIGIKLNTEAFF. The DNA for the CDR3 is TGTGCCAGTAGTATAGGTATCAAGCTGAACACTGAAGCTTTCTTT.